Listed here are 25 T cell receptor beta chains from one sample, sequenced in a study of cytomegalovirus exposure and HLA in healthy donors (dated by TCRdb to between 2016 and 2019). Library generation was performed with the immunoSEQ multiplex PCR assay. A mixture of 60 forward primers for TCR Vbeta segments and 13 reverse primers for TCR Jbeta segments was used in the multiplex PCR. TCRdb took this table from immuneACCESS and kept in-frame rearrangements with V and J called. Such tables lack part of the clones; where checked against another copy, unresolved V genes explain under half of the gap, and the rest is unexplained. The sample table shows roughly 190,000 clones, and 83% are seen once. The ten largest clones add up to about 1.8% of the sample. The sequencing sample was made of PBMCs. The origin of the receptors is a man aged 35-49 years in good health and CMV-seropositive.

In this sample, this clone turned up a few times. The CDR3 protein is CASSLEVRSYEQYF. The CDR3 DNA reads TGTGCCAGCAGCTTAGAGGTCAGGTCCTACGAGCAGTACTTC. The V gene is TRBV7-6, the J gene TRBJ2-7; D gene ambiguous. The CDR3 loop spans 14 amino acids. Trimming stripped 1 base from V and 1 base from J, with 8 bases between. The germline V gene encodes CDR1 SGHVS and CDR2 FNYEAQ.

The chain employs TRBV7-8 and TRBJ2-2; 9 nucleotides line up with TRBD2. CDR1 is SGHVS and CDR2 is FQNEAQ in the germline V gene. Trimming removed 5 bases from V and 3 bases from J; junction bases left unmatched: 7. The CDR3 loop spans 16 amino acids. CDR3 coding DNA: TGTGCCAGCAGCCGAGGACTAGCGCGGGACACCGGGGAGCTGTTTTTT. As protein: CASSRGLARDTGELFF.

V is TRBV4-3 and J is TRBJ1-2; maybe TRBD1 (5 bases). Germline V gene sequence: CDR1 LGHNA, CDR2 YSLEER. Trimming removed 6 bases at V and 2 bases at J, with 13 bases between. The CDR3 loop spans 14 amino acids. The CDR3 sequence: CASSRGIGNYGYTF. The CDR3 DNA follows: TGCGCCAGCAGTAGGGGTATTGGGAACTATGGCTACACCTTC.

Here the CDR3 reads CASSLFRTGQETQYF. In nucleotides, the CDR3 is TGTGCCAGCAGTCTCTTCAGGACTGGCCAAGAGACCCAGTACTTC. V gene TRBV7-2 combines with J gene TRBJ2-5; possibly TRBD2 for D (5 bases). In germline, CDR1 is SGHTA, CDR2 FQGNSA. The CDR3 contains 15 residues. Trimming took 6 bases from V and 1 from J, leaving 15 bases between them.

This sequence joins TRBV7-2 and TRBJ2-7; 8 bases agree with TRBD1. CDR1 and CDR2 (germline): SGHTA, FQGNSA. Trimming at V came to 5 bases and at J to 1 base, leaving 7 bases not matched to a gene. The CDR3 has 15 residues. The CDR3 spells CASSATGTGSYEQYF. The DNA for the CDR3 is TGTGCCAGCAGCGCCACCGGGACAGGATCCTACGAGCAGTACTTC.

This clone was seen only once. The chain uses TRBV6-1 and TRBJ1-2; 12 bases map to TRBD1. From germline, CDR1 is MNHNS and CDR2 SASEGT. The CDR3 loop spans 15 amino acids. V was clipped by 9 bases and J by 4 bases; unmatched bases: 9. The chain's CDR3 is CASLAGTGGGYGYTF. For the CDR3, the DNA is TGTGCCAGTCTGGCCGGGACAGGGGGCGGCTATGGCTACACCTTC.

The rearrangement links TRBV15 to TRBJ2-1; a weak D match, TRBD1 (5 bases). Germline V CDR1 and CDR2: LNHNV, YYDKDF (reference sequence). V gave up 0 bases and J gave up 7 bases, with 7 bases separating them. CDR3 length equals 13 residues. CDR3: CATSRDRGNEQFF. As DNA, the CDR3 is TGTGCCACCAGCAGAGATAGGGGAAATGAGCAGTTCTTC. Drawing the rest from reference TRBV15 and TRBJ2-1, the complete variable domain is DAMVIQNPRYQVTQFGKPVTLSCSQTLNHNVMYWYQQKSSQAPKLLFHYYDKDFNNEADTPDNFQSRRPNTSFCFLDIRSPGLGDTAMYLCATSRDRGNEQFFGPGTRLTVL.

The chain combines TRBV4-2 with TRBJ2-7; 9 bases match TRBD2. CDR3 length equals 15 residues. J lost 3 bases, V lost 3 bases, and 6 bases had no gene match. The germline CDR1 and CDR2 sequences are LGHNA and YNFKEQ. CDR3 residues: CASSQARTSVYEQYF. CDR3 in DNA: TGTGCCAGCAGCCAGGCAAGGACTAGCGTCTACGAGCAGTACTTC.

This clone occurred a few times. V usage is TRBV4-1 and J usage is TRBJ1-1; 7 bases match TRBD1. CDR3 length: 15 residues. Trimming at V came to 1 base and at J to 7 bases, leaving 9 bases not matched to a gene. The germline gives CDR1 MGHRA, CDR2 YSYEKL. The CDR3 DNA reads TGCGCCAGCAGCCAAGGTGACAGGGCTGGCCGTGAAGCTTTCTTT. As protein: CASSQGDRAGREAFF.

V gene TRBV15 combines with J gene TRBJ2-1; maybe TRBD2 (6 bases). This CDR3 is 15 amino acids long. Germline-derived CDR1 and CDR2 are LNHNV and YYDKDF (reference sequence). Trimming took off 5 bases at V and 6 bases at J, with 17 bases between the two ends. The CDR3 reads CATSGGEERVNEQFF. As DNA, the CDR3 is TGTGCCACCAGCGGAGGGGAGGAGCGGGTCAATGAGCAGTTCTTC.

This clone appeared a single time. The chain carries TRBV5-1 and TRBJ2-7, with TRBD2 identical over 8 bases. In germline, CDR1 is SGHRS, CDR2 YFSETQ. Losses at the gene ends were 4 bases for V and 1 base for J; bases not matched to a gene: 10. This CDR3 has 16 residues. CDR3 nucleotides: TGCGCCAGCAGCCGGACCCCCAGCGGGAGTTCCTACGAGCAGTACTTC. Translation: CASSRTPSGSSYEQYF.

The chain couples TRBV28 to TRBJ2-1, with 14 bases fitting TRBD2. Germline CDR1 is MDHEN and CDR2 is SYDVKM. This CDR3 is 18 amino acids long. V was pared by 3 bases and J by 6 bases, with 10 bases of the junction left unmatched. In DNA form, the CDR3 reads TGTGCCAGCAGTTTGACTAGCGGGAGGGCCCTAAGGAGCAATGAGCAGTTCTTC. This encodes CASSLTSGRALRSNEQFF.

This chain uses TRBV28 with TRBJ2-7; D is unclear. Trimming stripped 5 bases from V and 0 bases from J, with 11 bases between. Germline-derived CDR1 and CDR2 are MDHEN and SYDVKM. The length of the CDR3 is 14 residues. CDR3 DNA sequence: TGTGCCAGCAGTCTCCCCTCCGGCTCCTACGAGCAGTACTTC. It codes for CASSLPSGSYEQYF.

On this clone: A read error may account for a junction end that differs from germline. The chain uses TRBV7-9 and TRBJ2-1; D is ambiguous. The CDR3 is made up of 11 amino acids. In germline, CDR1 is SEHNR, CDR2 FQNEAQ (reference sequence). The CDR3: CSSSFGDEQFF. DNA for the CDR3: TGTTCCAGCAGCTTCGGAGACGAGCAGTTCTTC.

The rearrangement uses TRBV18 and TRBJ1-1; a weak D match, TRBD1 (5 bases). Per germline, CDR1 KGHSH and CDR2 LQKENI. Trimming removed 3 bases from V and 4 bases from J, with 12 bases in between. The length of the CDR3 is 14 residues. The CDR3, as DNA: TGTGCCAGCTCACCCGAAGGGGCGCGCACTGAAGCTTTCTTT. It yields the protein CASSPEGARTEAFF.

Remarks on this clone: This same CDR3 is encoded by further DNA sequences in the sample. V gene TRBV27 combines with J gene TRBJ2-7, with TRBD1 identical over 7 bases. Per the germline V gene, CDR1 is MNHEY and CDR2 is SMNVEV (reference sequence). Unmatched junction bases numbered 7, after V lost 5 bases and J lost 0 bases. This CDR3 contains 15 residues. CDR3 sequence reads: CASSPRQGLSYEQYF. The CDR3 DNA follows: TGTGCCAGCAGTCCCCGACAGGGCCTCTCCTACGAGCAGTACTTC.

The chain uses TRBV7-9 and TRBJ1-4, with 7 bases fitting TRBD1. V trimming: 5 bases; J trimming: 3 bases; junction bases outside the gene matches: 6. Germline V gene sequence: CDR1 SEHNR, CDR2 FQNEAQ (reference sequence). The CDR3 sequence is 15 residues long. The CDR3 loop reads CASSQRTGSNEKLFF. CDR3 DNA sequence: TGTGCCAGCAGCCAAAGGACAGGTTCTAATGAAAAACTGTTTTTT. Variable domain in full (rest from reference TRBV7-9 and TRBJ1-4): DTGVSQNPRHKITKRGQNVTFRCDPISEHNRLYWYRQTLGQGPEFLTYFQNEAQLEKSRLLSDRFSAERPKGSFSTLEIQRTEQGDSAMYLCASSQRTGSNEKLFFGSGTQLSVL.

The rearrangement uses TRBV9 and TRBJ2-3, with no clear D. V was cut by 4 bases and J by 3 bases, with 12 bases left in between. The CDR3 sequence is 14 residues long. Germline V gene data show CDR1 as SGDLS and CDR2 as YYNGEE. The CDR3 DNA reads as TGTGCCAGCAGCTCTACTTACCGAACAGATACGCAGTATTTT. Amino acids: CASSSTYRTDTQYF.

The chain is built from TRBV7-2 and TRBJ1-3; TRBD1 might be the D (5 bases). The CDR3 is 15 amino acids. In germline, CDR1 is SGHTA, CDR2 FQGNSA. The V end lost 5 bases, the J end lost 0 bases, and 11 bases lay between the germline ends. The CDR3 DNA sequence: TGTGCCAGCAGCCTGCATGGGGCCTCTGGAAACACCATATATTTT. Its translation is CASSLHGASGNTIYF. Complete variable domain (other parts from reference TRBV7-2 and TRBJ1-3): GAGVSQSPSNKVTEKGKDVELRCDPISGHTALYWYRQSLGQGLEFLIYFQGNSAPDKSGLPSDRFSAERTGGSVSTLTIQRTQQEDSAVYLCASSLHGASGNTIYFGEGSWLTVV.

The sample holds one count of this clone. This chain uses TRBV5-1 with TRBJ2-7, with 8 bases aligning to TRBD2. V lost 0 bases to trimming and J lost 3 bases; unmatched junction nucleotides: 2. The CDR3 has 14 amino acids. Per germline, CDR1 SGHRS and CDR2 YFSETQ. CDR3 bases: TGCGCCAGCAGCTTGGTCGGGGGGGACTACGAGCAGTACTTC. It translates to CASSLVGGDYEQYF.

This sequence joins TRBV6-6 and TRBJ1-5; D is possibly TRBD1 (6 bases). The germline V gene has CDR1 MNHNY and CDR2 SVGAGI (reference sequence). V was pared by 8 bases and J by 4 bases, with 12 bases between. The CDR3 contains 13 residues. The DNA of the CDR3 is TGTGCCAGCTGGCAGGGGATAAATCAGCCCCAGCATTTT. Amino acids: CASWQGINQPQHF.

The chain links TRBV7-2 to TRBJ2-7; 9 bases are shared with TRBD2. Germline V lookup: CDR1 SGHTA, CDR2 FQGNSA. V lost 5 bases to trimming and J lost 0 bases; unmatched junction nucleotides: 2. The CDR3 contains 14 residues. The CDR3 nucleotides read TGTGCCAGCAGCAGTAGCGGGAGCTCCTACGAGCAGTACTTC. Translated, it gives CASSSSGSSYEQYF. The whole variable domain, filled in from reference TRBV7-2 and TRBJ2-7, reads GAGVSQSPSNKVTEKGKDVELRCDPISGHTALYWYRQSLGQGLEFLIYFQGNSAPDKSGLPSDRFSAERTGGSVSTLTIQRTQQEDSAVYLCASSSSGSSYEQYFGPGTRLTVT.

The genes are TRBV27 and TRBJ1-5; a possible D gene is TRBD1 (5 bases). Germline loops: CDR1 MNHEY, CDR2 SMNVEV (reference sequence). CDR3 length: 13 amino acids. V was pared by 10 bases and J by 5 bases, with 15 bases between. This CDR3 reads CATSDGGYQPQHF. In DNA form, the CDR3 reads TGTGCCACCTCAGACGGGGGGTATCAGCCCCAGCATTTT.

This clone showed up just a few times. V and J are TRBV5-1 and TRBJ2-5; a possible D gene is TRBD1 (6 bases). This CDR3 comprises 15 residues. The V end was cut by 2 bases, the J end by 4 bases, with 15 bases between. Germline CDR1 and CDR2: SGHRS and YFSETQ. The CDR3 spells CASSFLQGTRETQYF. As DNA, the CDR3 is TGCGCCAGCAGCTTCCTACAGGGTACCCGAGAGACCCAGTACTTC.

This CDR3 is CASSLGAGAETQYF. The CDR3 nucleotides read TGTGCCAGCAGCTTGGGCGCCGGTGCCGAGACCCAGTACTTC. V gene TRBV5-4 combines with J gene TRBJ2-5; no definite D call. This CDR3 is built from 14 residues. Germline V gene lookup returns CDR1 SGHNT and CDR2 YYREEE (reference sequence). V was trimmed by 0 bases and J by 5 bases, leaving 11 bases between them.